The 21 T cell receptor beta chains below were found in one sample sequenced in a study of blood T cell repertoires in COVID-19. Libraries were prepared by immunoSEQ multiplex PCR; TCRdb keeps only in-frame clonotypes and omits some of them. The table includes about 170,000 clones, 87% detected once. What was sequenced was peripheral blood. These receptors came from a woman between 45 and 65 years old with acute or convalescent COVID-19.

The chain has TRBV29-1 and TRBJ1-1; 7 positions match TRBD1. V lost 8 bases, J lost 4 bases, and 7 bases stayed unmatched. Germline V gene lookup returns CDR1 SQVTM and CDR2 ANQGSEA. The CDR3 runs 12 residues. CDR3 sequence (DNA): TGCAGCCACGCTTCAGGGGGCACTGAAGCTTTCTTT. Amino acids: CSHASGGTEAFF.

The V call is TRBV29-1, the J call TRBJ2-1, with 7 nucleotides matching TRBD2. V lost 7 bases, J lost 7 bases, and 10 bases stayed unmatched. The germline CDR1 and CDR2 sequences are SQVTM and ANQGSEA. This CDR3 region has 13 residues. CDR3 loop: CSESVSSGNEQFF. CDR3 DNA sequence: TGCAGCGAAAGCGTCTCTAGCGGAAATGAGCAGTTCTTC.

V and J are TRBV4-1 and TRBJ2-5; 8 bases map to TRBD1. This CDR3 is built from 15 residues. The ends lost 4 bases at V and 3 bases at J; junction bases unmatched: 7. Per the germline V gene, CDR1 is MGHRA and CDR2 is YSYEKL. The CDR3 sequence: CASSPGQAVEETQYF. DNA of the CDR3: TGCGCCAGCAGCCCGGGACAGGCGGTCGAAGAGACCCAGTACTTC.

The rearrangement joins TRBV2 to TRBJ2-2, with 9 bases aligning to TRBD2. Per germline, CDR1 SNHLY and CDR2 FYNNEI. The CDR3 loop spans 15 amino acids. The V gene end was trimmed by 4 bases and the J gene end by 5 bases; junction bases not matched to a gene: 5. CDR3 in amino acids: CASSVAGGPTGELFF. In nucleotides, the CDR3 is TGTGCCAGCAGTGTTGCGGGAGGGCCGACCGGGGAGCTGTTTTTT.

The rearrangement joins TRBV6-2 or TRBV6-3 to TRBJ2-2, with 9 bases fitting TRBD1. CDR3 size: 16 residues. Germline loops: CDR1 MNHEY, CDR2 SVGEGT. Germline trimming cut 6 bases from V and 1 base from J; bases unmatched to any gene: 6. As DNA, the CDR3 is TGTGCCAGCAGCCATAGACAGGGGGGGAACACCGGGGAGCTGTTTTTT. It codes for CASSHRQGGNTGELFF.

As DNA, the CDR3 is TGTGCCAGCAGCGTAGTGGGAAAGACAGGGAGAGACACTGAAGCTTTCTTT. It translates to CASSVVGKTGRDTEAFF. The chain joins TRBV9 to TRBJ1-1, with 7 nucleotides matching TRBD1. After removal of 0 bases from V and 3 bases from J, the junction contained 11 bases not matched to a gene. The CDR3 spans 17 residues. Germline V gene sequence: CDR1 SGDLS, CDR2 YYNGEE.

V is TRBV7-2 and J is TRBJ2-1; 8 nucleotides agree with TRBD2. The CDR3 is made up of 15 amino acids. Per germline, CDR1 SGHTA and CDR2 FQGNSA. The ends lost 6 bases at V and 2 bases at J; junction bases unmatched: 6. CDR3 loop: CASRPPGLAYNEQFF. The CDR3 bases are TGTGCCAGCAGACCTCCGGGACTAGCCTACAATGAGCAGTTCTTC.

The chain is built from TRBV7-2 and TRBJ1-4; a possible D gene is TRBD1 (6 bases). The CDR3 length is 16 residues. Germline loops: CDR1 SGHTA, CDR2 FQGNSA. Trimming cost V 2 bases and J 5 bases, with 15 bases left between them. The CDR3 coding sequence is TGTGCCAGCAGCTTACTTGGGGACATCCGGAATGAAAAACTGTTTTTT. Residues: CASSLLGDIRNEKLFF. The whole variable domain, filled in from reference TRBV7-2 and TRBJ1-4, reads GAGVSQSPSNKVTEKGKDVELRCDPISGHTALYWYRQSLGQGLEFLIYFQGNSAPDKSGLPSDRFSAERTGGSVSTLTIQRTQQEDSAVYLCASSLLGDIRNEKLFFGSGTQLSVL.

The CDR3 protein is CASSLARTGNYNSPLHF. The DNA of the CDR3 is TGTGCCAGCAGTCTTGCGAGGACAGGGAACTATAATTCACCCCTCCACTTT. The V call is TRBV7-9, the J call TRBJ1-6; 8 nucleotides align to TRBD1. With 6 bases clipped from V and 3 bases from J, the junction kept 10 bases outside the gene matches. The CDR3 length is 17 residues. Germline CDR1 SEHNR, CDR2 FQNEAQ (reference sequence).

The rearrangement joins TRBV6-5 to TRBJ1-4, with TRBD1 matching 8 bases. The V gene end was trimmed by 6 bases and the J gene end by 11 bases; junction bases not matched to a gene: 8. This CDR3 has 13 amino acids. From germline, CDR1 is MNHEY and CDR2 SVGAGI. The CDR3 reads CASRQRTGWKLFF. CDR3 DNA sequence: TGTGCCAGCAGACAGAGGACAGGGTGGAAACTGTTTTTT.

The rearrangement joins TRBV6-5 to TRBJ2-2; the D gene is possibly TRBD2 (5 bases). Germline CDR1 and CDR2: MNHEY and SVGAGI. This CDR3 is 16 amino acids long. Trimming took 3 bases from V and 1 from J, leaving 12 bases between them. The CDR3 loop reads CASSYFGLLNTGELFF. The DNA of the CDR3 is TGTGCCAGCAGTTATTTTGGACTCTTGAACACCGGGGAGCTGTTTTTT.

The chain recombines TRBV19 with TRBJ2-5; no reliable D call. This CDR3 comprises 13 residues. V lost 5 bases and J 1 base, leaving 8 bases between the germline ends. CDR1 is LNHDA and CDR2 is SQIVND in the germline V gene (reference sequence). The chain's CDR3 is CASSRALQETQYF. As DNA, the CDR3 is TGTGCCAGTAGTCGAGCACTCCAAGAGACCCAGTACTTC.

The sample holds a few counts of this clone. The rearrangement joins TRBV27 to TRBJ1-3; D gene unclear. CDR1 is MNHEY, CDR2 SMNVEV, per germline (reference sequence). Trimming pared 4 bases from V and 0 bases from J, leaving 10 bases between. This CDR3 has 15 amino acids. CDR3 residues: CASSSGSISGNTIYF. The CDR3 nucleotides are TGTGCCAGCAGTTCGGGGAGTATCTCTGGAAACACCATATATTTT.

The rearrangement links TRBV19 to TRBJ1-1, with D unclear. The CDR3 is 13 residues long. V was pared by 5 bases and J by 1 base, with 8 bases between. Germline-derived CDR1 and CDR2 are LNHDA and SQIVND (reference sequence). The CDR3 DNA reads TGTGCCAGTAGTCAACAGCCGAACACTGAAGCTTTCTTT. Amino acids: CASSQQPNTEAFF.

The chain joins TRBV6-5 to TRBJ1-2; D might be TRBD1 (6 bases). Germline V gives CDR1 MNHEY, CDR2 SVGAGI. V gave up 6 bases and J gave up 7 bases, with 18 bases separating them. The CDR3 consists of 14 residues. DNA for the CDR3: TGTGCCAGCAGGAACCCGCAGGGGCGCAGTGGCTACACCTTC. Residues: CASRNPQGRSGYTF.

V gene TRBV7-2 combines with J gene TRBJ2-5; the D gene is possibly TRBD1 (6 bases). The CDR3 totals 15 residues. The V end was cut by 6 bases, the J end by 2 bases, with 16 bases between. Per the germline V gene, CDR1 is SGHTA and CDR2 is FQGNSA. The CDR3 DNA reads as TGTGCCAGCAGATACCTGGACAGACCTCAAGAGACCCAGTACTTC. Encoded protein: CASRYLDRPQETQYF. The whole variable domain, filled in from reference TRBV7-2 and TRBJ2-5, reads GAGVSQSPSNKVTEKGKDVELRCDPISGHTALYWYRQSLGQGLEFLIYFQGNSAPDKSGLPSDRFSAERTGGSVSTLTIQRTQQEDSAVYLCASRYLDRPQETQYFGPGTRLLVL.

This clone is a singleton in its sample. This rearrangement joins TRBV12-3 or TRBV12-4 to TRBJ1-1, with D maybe TRBD1 (5 bases). This CDR3 is 12 amino acids long. The ends were cut back, 6 bases at V and 9 bases at J, with 14 bases in the middle. In DNA, the CDR3 is TGTGCCAGCAGAATATGGACATCCCAAGCTTTCTTT. Protein sequence: CASRIWTSQAFF.

The genes are TRBV29-1 and TRBJ1-1, with D tentatively TRBD1 (5 bases). V was clipped by 7 bases and J by 4 bases, with 16 bases between them. This CDR3 is 13 amino acids long. Germline CDR1 reads SQVTM; CDR2 reads ANQGSEA. CDR3 amino acids: CSGRGPGGTEAFF. The CDR3 DNA follows: TGCAGCGGGAGGGGCCCGGGGGGCACTGAAGCTTTCTTT. Full variable domain (missing parts from reference TRBV29-1 and TRBJ1-1): SAVISQKPSRDICQRGTSLTIQCQVDSQVTMMFWYRQQPGQSLTLIATANQGSEATYESGFVIDKFPISRPNLTFSTLTVSNMSPEDSSIYLCSGRGPGGTEAFFGQGTRLTVV.

V is TRBV18 and J is TRBJ2-2; possible D gene TRBD1, 6 bases. This CDR3 comprises 15 residues. Germline values: CDR1 KGHSH, CDR2 LQKENI. V lost 6 bases, J lost 0 bases, and 11 bases lay in between. For the CDR3, the DNA is TGTGCCAGCTCCCGACAGGAACCGAACACCGGGGAGCTGTTTTTT. As protein: CASSRQEPNTGELFF. The variable domain in full, completed from reference TRBV18 and TRBJ2-2, reads NAGVMQNPRHLVRRRGQEARLRCSPMKGHSHVYWYRQLPEEGLKFMVYLQKENIIDESGMPKERFSAEFPKEGPSILRIQQVVRGDSAAYFCASSRQEPNTGELFFGEGSRLTVL.

Points on this clone: Other DNA sequences of this sample code for an identical CDR3. The chain uses TRBV18 and TRBJ1-5; TRBD1 matches 7 bases. V dropped 3 bases and J dropped 4; count of bases not matched to a gene: 3. The germline V gene encodes CDR1 KGHSH and CDR2 LQKENI. There are 14 residues in the CDR3. The CDR3 coding sequence is TGTGCCAGCTCACCGGGGACAGATAATCAGCCCCAGCATTTT. It translates to CASSPGTDNQPQHF. The complete variable domain, with remaining parts taken from reference TRBV18 and TRBJ1-5, reads NAGVMQNPRHLVRRRGQEARLRCSPMKGHSHVYWYRQLPEEGLKFMVYLQKENIIDESGMPKERFSAEFPKEGPSILRIQQVVRGDSAAYFCASSPGTDNQPQHFGDGTRLSIL.

This clone was found once. This rearrangement joins TRBV19 to TRBJ2-2, with 8 bases identical to TRBD2. Germline CDR1 and CDR2: LNHDA and SQIVND (reference sequence). The CDR3 extends over 13 amino acids. V dropped 5 bases and J dropped 5; count of bases not matched to a gene: 1. CDR3 bases: TGTGCCAGTAGTCCGGGGGGGACCGGGGAGCTGTTTTTT. This sequence encodes CASSPGGTGELFF.